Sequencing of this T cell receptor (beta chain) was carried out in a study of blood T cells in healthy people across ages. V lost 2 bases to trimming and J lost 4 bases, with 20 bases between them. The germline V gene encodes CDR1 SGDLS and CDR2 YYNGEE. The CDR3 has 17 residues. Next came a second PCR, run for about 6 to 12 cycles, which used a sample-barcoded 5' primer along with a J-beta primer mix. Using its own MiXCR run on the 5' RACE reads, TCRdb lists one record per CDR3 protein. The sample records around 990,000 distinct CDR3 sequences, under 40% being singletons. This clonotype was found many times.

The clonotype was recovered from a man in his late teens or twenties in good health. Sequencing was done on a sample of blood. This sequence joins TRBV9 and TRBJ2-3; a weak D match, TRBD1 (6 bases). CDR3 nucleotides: TGTGCCAGCAGCGTGGGACAAGCCCTCAAAGGGGCAGATACGCAGTATTTT. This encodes CASSVGQALKGADTQYF.